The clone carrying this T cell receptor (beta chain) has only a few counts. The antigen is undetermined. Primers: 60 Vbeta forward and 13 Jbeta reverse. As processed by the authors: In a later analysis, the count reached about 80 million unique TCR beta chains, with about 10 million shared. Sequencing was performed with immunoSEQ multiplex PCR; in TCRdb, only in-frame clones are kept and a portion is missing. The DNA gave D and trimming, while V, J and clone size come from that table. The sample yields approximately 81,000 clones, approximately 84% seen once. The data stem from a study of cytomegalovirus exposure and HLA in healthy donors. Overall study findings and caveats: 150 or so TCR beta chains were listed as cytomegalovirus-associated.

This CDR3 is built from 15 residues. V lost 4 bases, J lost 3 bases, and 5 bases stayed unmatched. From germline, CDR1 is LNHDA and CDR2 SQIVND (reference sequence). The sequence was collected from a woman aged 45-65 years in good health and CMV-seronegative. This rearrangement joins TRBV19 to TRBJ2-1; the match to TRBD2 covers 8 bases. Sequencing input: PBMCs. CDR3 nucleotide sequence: TGTGCCAGTAGTACGGGGGGGGAGGTCTACAATGAGCAGTTCTTC. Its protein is CASSTGGEVYNEQFF.